This T cell receptor (beta chain) was sequenced in a study of shared clonotypes between healthy human individuals. Study-wide results and limits: Deeper or shallower sequencing was expected to change how clonotypes are shared among donors.

As to this clone: Its antigen is still unknown.

Study processing details: Filtering of immunoSEQ junctional sequences could not match full-length read filtering. Profiled with immunoSEQ multiplex PCR; TCRdb holds only in-frame clones, not every one. Clonal size and the V and J genes are those of that table, whereas D and trimming came from the DNA. The sample includes roughly 2,000,000 clones, about 95% of them seen just once. Terminally differentiated effector memory CD45RA+ cells were left out of the naive CD8 fraction, which was CD45RO-negative and positively selected for CCR7. The CDR3 is 13 amino acids. Germline lookup yields CDR1 MNHEY and CDR2 SMNVEV (reference sequence). Trimming stripped 3 bases from V and 6 bases from J, with 11 bases between.

The sequenced sample consisted of naive CD8+ T cells sorted from blood. This TCR came from a man aged 18-30 years in good health. The chain links TRBV27 to TRBJ1-1; possible D gene TRBD1, 6 bases. Written as DNA, the CDR3 is TGTGCCAGCAGTTTTACAGGGTCCCCTGAAGCTTTCTTT. Protein product: CASSFTGSPEAFF.